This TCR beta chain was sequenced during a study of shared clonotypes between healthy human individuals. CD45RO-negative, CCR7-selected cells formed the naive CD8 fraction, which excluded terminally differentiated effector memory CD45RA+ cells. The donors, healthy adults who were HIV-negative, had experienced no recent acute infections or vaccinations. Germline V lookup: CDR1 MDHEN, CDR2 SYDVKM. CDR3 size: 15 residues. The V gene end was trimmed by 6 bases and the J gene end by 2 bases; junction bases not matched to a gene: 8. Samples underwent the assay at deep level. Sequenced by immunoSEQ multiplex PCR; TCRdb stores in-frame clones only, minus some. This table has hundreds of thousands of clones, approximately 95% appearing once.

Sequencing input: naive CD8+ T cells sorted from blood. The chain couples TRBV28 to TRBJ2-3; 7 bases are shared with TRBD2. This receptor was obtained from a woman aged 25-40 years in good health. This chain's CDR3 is CASRRVGGYTDTQYF. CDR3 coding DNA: TGTGCCAGCAGACGCGTGGGGGGGTACACAGATACGCAGTATTTT.